Listed below are T cell receptor beta chains from one sample, sequenced in a study of response to subunit inactivated influenza vaccine. Via MiXCR, TCRdb re-called the RT-PCR reads, giving one row per CDR3 protein. The repertoire consists of about 780,000 distinct CDR3 sequences, with less than 20% occurring once and the leading ten covering roughly 10%. Sequenced here: PBMCs from blood, sampled 5 days after vaccination. These receptors were obtained from a man aged 50 or older who received an inactivated influenza vaccine. The CDR3 runs from the conserved cysteine through the conserved F or W.

TRBV15	TRBJ2-1	CATSGRNNNEQFF
TRBV7-6	TRBJ2-2	CASSSRTNTGELFF
TRBV7-2	TRBJ1-3	CASSLEWTASGNTIYF
TRBV5-1	TRBJ1-1	CASSLSEGGNTEAFF
TRBV20-1	TRBJ2-5	CSVMTRSGLQETQYF
TRBV7-2	TRBJ2-2	CASSFSRATGELFF
TRBV28	TRBJ2-7	CASSNPTGGITYEQYF
TRBV5-6	TRBJ2-7	CASSFPGTSVYSYEQYF
TRBV5-1	TRBJ2-1	CASSLVLHNEQFF
TRBV25-1	TRBJ2-6	CASTKDRGGSGANVLTF
TRBV20-1	TRBJ2-2	CSARAAGVANTGELFF
TRBV28	TRBJ1-1	CASSFFWGKMNTEAFF
TRBV28	TRBJ1-5	CASTSDRNQPQHF
TRBV6-2/TRBV6-3	TRBJ2-5	CASRLRDLKTQYF
TRBV20-1	TRBJ2-5	CSARETGLGKETQYF
TRBV10-3	TRBJ2-3	CAISAERGTSTDTQYF
TRBV7-8	TRBJ2-7	CASSRDQYEQYF
TRBV5-1	TRBJ1-1	CASSLSPGTDTEAFF
TRBV3-1	TRBJ2-1	CASSQEDWTWNNEQFF
TRBV7-8	TRBJ2-5	CASSLLAAGETQYF
TRBV20-1	TRBJ1-1	CSARRGHGNTEAFF
TRBV20-1	TRBJ1-6	CSAKGQVRYNSPLHF
TRBV7-9	TRBJ2-5	CASSFWGAETQYF
TRBV7-6	TRBJ2-2	CASSLTSTRRGESGELFF
TRBV18	TRBJ2-1	CASSPPLLLAGGYNEQFF
TRBV7-2	TRBJ2-3	CASSLRLGADTQYF
TRBV11-2	TRBJ1-1	CASTDNSRSEAFF
TRBV14	TRBJ2-1	CASSQEPPGQGLGEQFF
TRBV11-1	TRBJ2-5	CASSLAPASWGRALETQYF
TRBV7-9	TRBJ2-7	CASSLAGPAEQYF